The next 19 T cell receptor beta chains were all read from a single sample in a study of T cell responses to AZD1222 COVID-19 vaccine. Profiling relied on immunoSEQ multiplex PCR, and the TCRdb table lists in-frame clones only, not all of them. This sample carries 150,000 or so clones, around 89% of them seen once, and the ten largest clones take around 3.4%. The sample in question was peripheral blood, obtained on day 0 of MenACWY control vaccination. The receptor source for this set is an adult in good health.

This chain connects TRBV19 to TRBJ1-1; D is undetermined. Per the germline V gene, CDR1 is LNHDA and CDR2 is SQIVND (reference sequence). The CDR3 extends over 14 amino acids. V dropped 7 bases and J dropped 0 bases, with 12 bases sitting between them. The CDR3 sequence is CASNPDFMNTEAFF. Written as DNA, the CDR3 is TGTGCCAGTAACCCAGACTTCATGAACACTGAAGCTTTCTTT.

The V gene is TRBV6-4, the J gene TRBJ1-1; D might be TRBD1 (5 bases). Germline V gene lookup returns CDR1 MRHNA and CDR2 SNTAGT. Trimming removed 3 bases from V and 3 bases from J, with 11 bases in between. This CDR3 is 14 amino acids long. The CDR3 region is CASSERDGDTEAFF. CDR3 DNA: TGTGCCAGCAGTGAAAGGGACGGGGACACTGAAGCTTTCTTT.

This clone was detected once. The rearrangement links TRBV5-1 to TRBJ1-2, with D possibly matching TRBD1 (5 bases). Trimming took off 2 bases at V and 4 bases at J, with 12 bases between the two ends. Per the germline V gene, CDR1 is SGHRS and CDR2 is YFSETQ. The CDR3 is 14 residues long. The CDR3 DNA reads TGCGCCAGCAGCTTATTAAGGGGAGGCTATGGCTACACCTTC. Translating gives CASSLLRGGYGYTF.

J is TRBJ1-2 and V is TRBV28; 8 bases match TRBD1. With V trimmed by 6 bases and J by 8 bases, 8 bases remained unmatched. This CDR3 is built from 13 residues. In germline, CDR1 is MDHEN, CDR2 SYDVKM. The CDR3 nucleotides are TGTGCCAGCAGCCTCGGCAGGGGGCTCGGCTACACCTTC. Residues: CASSLGRGLGYTF.

The chain is built from TRBV19 and TRBJ2-1; weak D call: TRBD2 (5 bases). Germline V gene data show CDR1 as LNHDA and CDR2 as SQIVND (reference sequence). The CDR3 spans 14 residues. The ends were cut back, 1 base at V and 7 bases at J, with 11 bases in the middle. This chain's CDR3 is CASSIVSGVNEQFF. CDR3 nucleotide sequence: TGTGCCAGTAGTATAGTTTCCGGGGTTAATGAGCAGTTCTTC.

This chain joins TRBV6-2 or TRBV6-3 and TRBJ2-7, with D possibly being TRBD1 (5 bases). Germline loops: CDR1 MNHEY, CDR2 SVGEGT. The V and J ends lost 1 base and 6 bases respectively, with 10 bases between them. The CDR3 covers 13 residues. For the CDR3, the DNA is TGTGCCAGCAGTTACTTACAGGCCTCCGAGCAGTACTTC. This gives the protein CASSYLQASEQYF.

This chain connects TRBV24-1 to TRBJ1-6; D may be TRBD1 (6 bases). Trimming took 4 bases from V and 10 from J, leaving 13 bases between them. Germline V CDR1 and CDR2: KGHDR, SFDVKD. This CDR3 has 14 amino acids. CDR3 amino acids: CATSEAGVWSPLHF. The CDR3 nucleotides read TGTGCCACCAGTGAAGCAGGGGTTTGGTCACCCCTCCACTTT.

This clone was counted between two and nine times. This CDR3 reads CASSVRRGGEQFF. The CDR3 coding sequence is TGTGCCAGCAGCGTCCGAAGGGGAGGAGAGCAGTTCTTC. The rearrangement joins TRBV7-2 to TRBJ2-1, with TRBD2 as a possible D gene (6 bases). This CDR3 has 13 amino acids. Germline-derived CDR1 and CDR2 are SGHTA and FQGNSA. V was pared by 5 bases and J by 10 bases, with 15 bases between.

The V call is TRBV4-1, the J call TRBJ2-5; unclear D gene. Trimming stripped 5 bases from V and 5 bases from J, with 15 bases between. The CDR3 contains 14 residues. Germline assignment: CDR1 MGHRA and CDR2 YSYEKL. The CDR3 region is CASSKGTPRETQYF. In DNA form, the CDR3 reads TGCGCCAGCAGCAAAGGAACACCCAGGGAGACCCAGTACTTC.

The rearrangement uses TRBV5-1 and TRBJ1-1; D is unresolved. The CDR3 runs to 13 residues. The germline V gene has CDR1 SGHRS and CDR2 YFSETQ. Trimming removed 2 bases from V and 0 bases from J, with 5 bases in between. CDR3 loop: CASSFTMNTEAFF. Here the CDR3 DNA reads TGCGCCAGCAGCTTCACAATGAACACTGAAGCTTTCTTT.

The chain recombines TRBV18 with TRBJ1-1; perhaps TRBD1 as D (5 bases). The V gene's germline CDR1 is KGHSH and CDR2 LQKENI. This CDR3 region has 15 residues. The V end was cut by 1 base, the J end by 8 bases, with 17 bases between. The CDR3, as DNA: TGTGCCAGCTCACCACTTATCTGGGGGATCGGGGAAGCTTTCTTT. This translates into CASSPLIWGIGEAFF.

The V gene is TRBV27, the J gene TRBJ1-6; D might be TRBD1 (6 bases). The V end lost 8 bases, the J end lost 0 bases, and 20 bases lay between the germline ends. From germline, CDR1 is MNHEY and CDR2 SMNVEV (reference sequence). The CDR3 totals 18 residues. The CDR3 region has the DNA TGTGCCAGCTCCCTACACCGGGACAAGGGCTCCTATAATTCACCCCTCCACTTT. It translates to CASSLHRDKGSYNSPLHF.

The chain combines TRBV2 with TRBJ2-1, with 9 positions matching TRBD1. The CDR3 loop spans 14 amino acids. V was clipped by 8 bases and J by 0 bases; unmatched bases: 2. Germline values: CDR1 SNHLY, CDR2 FYNNEI. The CDR3 sequence is CASGTGTSYNEQFF. As DNA, the CDR3 is TGTGCCAGCGGGACAGGGACCTCCTACAATGAGCAGTTCTTC. Combining the CDR3 with reference TRBV2 and TRBJ2-1 gives the whole variable domain EPEVTQTPSHQVTQMGQEVILRCVPISNHLYFYWYRQILGQKVEFLVSFYNNEISEKSEIFDDQFSVERPDGSNFTLKIRSTKLEDSAMYFCASGTGTSYNEQFFGPGTRLTVL.

The rearrangement joins TRBV7-2 to TRBJ1-5; no clear D gene. Between the trimmed V and J ends, which lost 8 bases and 2 bases, there was a span of 13 bases. CDR3 length: 14 residues. CDR1 is SGHTA and CDR2 is FQGNSA in the germline V gene. The CDR3 region is CASSGVLGNQPQHF. As DNA, the CDR3 is TGTGCCAGCTCCGGGGTCTTGGGCAATCAGCCCCAGCATTTT. Complete variable domain (other parts from reference TRBV7-2 and TRBJ1-5): GAGVSQSPSNKVTEKGKDVELRCDPISGHTALYWYRQSLGQGLEFLIYFQGNSAPDKSGLPSDRFSAERTGGSVSTLTIQRTQQEDSAVYLCASSGVLGNQPQHFGDGTRLSIL.

The V call is TRBV18, the J call TRBJ2-5; 7 nucleotides agree with TRBD1. CDR3 length: 15 residues. Germline CDR1 KGHSH, CDR2 LQKENI. J gave up 2 bases and V 6 bases, and 9 bases lay outside the gene matches. The CDR3, as DNA: TGTGCCAGCTCTCAAGGCAGGGGGAGACAAGAGACCCAGTACTTC. Amino acid sequence: CASSQGRGRQETQYF.

This sequence joins TRBV19 and TRBJ2-1; 9 bases are a match to TRBD2. Germline CDR1 is LNHDA and CDR2 is SQIVND (reference sequence). This CDR3 spans 17 amino acids. Trimming at V came to 0 bases and at J to 5 bases, leaving 8 bases not matched to a gene. The CDR3 DNA reads as TGTGCCAGTAGTATAGAGGCCCCTAGCGGGATTGACAATGAGCAGTTCTTC. As protein: CASSIEAPSGIDNEQFF.

The chain recombines TRBV14 with TRBJ2-3; perhaps TRBD2 as D (6 bases). The CDR3 is 15 residues long. The germline V gene encodes CDR1 SGHDN and CDR2 FVKESK. Deletions cut 4 bases from V and 5 bases from J, with 16 bases between. In nucleotides, the CDR3 is TGTGCCAGCAGCCCGCTAGCGCAATACCTAGATACGCAGTATTTT. Translated: CASSPLAQYLDTQYF.

The V and J genes are TRBV27 and TRBJ2-6; perhaps TRBD2 as D (6 bases). The germline CDR1 and CDR2 sequences are MNHEY and SMNVEV (reference sequence). V shed 4 bases and J shed 0 bases, with 10 bases lying between them. This CDR3 comprises 16 residues. The CDR3 bases are TGTGCCAGCAGTTGGGGGGTTTTCTCTGGGGCCAACGTCCTGACTTTC. Translated: CASSWGVFSGANVLTF.

The chain combines TRBV9 with TRBJ2-1; TRBD1 agrees at 10 bases. Germline lookup yields CDR1 SGDLS and CDR2 YYNGEE. The length of the CDR3 is 16 residues. Trimming took 3 bases from V and 7 from J; bases not matched to a gene: 10. Here the CDR3 reads CASSGLRDRGRNEQFF. Here the CDR3 DNA reads TGTGCCAGCAGCGGCCTTAGGGACAGGGGAAGGAATGAGCAGTTCTTC.